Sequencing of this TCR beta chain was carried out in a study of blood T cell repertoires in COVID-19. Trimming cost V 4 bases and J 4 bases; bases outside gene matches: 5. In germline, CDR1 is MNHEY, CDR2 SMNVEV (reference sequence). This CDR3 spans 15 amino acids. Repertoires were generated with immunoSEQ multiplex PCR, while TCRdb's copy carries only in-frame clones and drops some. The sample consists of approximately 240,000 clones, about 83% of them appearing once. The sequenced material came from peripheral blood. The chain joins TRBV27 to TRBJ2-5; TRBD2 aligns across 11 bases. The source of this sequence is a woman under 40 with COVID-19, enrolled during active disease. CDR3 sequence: CASSSDSGRVETQYF. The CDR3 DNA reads TGTGCCAGCAGTTCGGATAGCGGGAGGGTAGAGACCCAGTACTTC.